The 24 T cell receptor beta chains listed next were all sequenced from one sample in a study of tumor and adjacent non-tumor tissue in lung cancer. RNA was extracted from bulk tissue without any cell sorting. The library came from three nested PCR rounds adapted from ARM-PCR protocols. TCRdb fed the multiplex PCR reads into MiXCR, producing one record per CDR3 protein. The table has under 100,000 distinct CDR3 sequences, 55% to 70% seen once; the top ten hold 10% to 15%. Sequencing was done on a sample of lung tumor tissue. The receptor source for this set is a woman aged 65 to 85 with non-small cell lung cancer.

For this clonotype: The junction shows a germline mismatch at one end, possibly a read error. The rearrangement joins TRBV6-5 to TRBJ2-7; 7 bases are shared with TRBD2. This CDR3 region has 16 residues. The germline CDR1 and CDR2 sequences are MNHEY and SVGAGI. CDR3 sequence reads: CTSGYVVGGSSYEQYF. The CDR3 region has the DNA TGTACCAGCGGTTACGTGGTGGGAGGGAGTTCCTACGAGCAGTACTTC.

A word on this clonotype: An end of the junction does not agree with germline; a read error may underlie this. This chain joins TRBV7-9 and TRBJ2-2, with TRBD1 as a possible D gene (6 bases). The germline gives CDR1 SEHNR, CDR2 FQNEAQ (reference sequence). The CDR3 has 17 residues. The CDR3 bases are TGTGCCAGCAGCTCGGTCCCGGTCAGCCTGGGGGCTGGGGAGTTGTATTTT. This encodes CASSSVPVSLGAGELYF.

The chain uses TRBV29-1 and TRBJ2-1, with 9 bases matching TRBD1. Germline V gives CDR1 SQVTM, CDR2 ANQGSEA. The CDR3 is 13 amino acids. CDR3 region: CIIEGLGGTGLFF. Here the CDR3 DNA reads TGCATCATTGAGGGGTTAGGTGGGACAGGGTTATTCTTC.

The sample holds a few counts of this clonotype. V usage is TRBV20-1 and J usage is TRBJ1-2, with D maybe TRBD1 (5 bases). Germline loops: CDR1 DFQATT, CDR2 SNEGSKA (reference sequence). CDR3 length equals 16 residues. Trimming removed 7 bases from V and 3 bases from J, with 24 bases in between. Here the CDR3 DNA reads TGCAGTGTTAGGGGCCGTGGGGGTTTGGGGGACTATGGCTACACCTTC. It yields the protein CSVRGRGGLGDYGYTF.

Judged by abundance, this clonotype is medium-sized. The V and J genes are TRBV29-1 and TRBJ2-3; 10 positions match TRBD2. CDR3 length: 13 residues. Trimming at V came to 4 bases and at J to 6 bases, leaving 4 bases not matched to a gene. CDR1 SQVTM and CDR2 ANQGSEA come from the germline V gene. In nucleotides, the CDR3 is TGCAGCGTTGTTCTAGCGGGAGCCGATACGCAGTATTTT. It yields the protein CSVVLAGADTQYF.

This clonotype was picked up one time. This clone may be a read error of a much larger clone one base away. In DNA form, the CDR3 reads TGTACCAGCAGCTGGGGATCGCGGTACAATGAGCAGTTCTTC. This codes for CTSSWGSRYNEQFF. The rearrangement uses TRBV7-9 and TRBJ2-1; D ambiguous. CDR1 is SEHNR, CDR2 FQNEAQ, per germline (reference sequence). The CDR3 consists of 14 residues.

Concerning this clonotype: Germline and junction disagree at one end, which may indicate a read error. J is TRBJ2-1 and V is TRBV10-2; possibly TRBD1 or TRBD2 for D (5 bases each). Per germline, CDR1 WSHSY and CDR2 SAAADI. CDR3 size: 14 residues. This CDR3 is CASKGDLRYNEQFF. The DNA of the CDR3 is TGCGCCAGCAAAGGGGACCTGAGGTACAATGAACAGTTCTTC.

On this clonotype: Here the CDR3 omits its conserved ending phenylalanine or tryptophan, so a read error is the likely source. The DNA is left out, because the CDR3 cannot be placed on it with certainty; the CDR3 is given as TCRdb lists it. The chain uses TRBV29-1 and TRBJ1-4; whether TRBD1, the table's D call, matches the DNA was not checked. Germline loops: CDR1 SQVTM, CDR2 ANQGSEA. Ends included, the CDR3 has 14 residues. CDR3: CSVGTVGTNEKQFL.

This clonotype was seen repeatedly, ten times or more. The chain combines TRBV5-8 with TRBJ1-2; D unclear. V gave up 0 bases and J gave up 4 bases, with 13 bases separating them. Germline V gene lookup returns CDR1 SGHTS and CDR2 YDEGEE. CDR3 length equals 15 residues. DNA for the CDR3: TGTGCCAGCAGCTTGGAGCTGTCGGGGTCCTATGGCTACACCTTC. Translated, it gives CASSLELSGSYGYTF.

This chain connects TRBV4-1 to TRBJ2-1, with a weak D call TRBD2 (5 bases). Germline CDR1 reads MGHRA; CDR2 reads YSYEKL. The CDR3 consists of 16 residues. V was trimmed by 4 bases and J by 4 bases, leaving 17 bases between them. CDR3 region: CASSRHSSWTYNEQFF. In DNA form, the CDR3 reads TGCGCCAGCAGCCGTCATTCTAGCTGGACTTACAATGAGCAGTTCTTC.

This CDR3 reads CSIPPPARNEQFF. The CDR3 nucleotides are TGCAGCATTCCCCCACCCGCACGTAATGAGCAGTTCTTC. This chain uses TRBV29-1 with TRBJ2-1; D unclear. The V end was cut by 8 bases, the J end by 7 bases, with 18 bases between. Germline-derived CDR1 and CDR2 are SQVTM and ANQGSEA. The CDR3 is made up of 13 amino acids.

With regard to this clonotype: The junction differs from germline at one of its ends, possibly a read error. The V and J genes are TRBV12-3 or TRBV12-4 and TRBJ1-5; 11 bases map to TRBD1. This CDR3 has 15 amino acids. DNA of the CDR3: TGTGCCAGCGGAAGGACAGGGGGCGACCATCAGCCCCAGCTTTTT. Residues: CASGRTGGDHQPQLF.

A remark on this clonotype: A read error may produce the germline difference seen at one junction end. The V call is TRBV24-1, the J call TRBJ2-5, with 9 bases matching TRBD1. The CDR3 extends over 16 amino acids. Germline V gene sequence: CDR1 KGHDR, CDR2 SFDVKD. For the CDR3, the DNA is TGTGCCACCAATGAACGGGACAGGGTGGGCCAACAGACCCAGCACTTC. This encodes CATNERDRVGQQTQHF.

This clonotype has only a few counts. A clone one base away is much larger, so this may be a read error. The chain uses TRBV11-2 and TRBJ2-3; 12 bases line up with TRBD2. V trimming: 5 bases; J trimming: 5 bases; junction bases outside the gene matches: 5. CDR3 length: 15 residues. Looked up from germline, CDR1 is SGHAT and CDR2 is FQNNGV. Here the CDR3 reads CASSPTSGRVDTQYF. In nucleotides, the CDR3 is TGTGCCAGCAGCCCGACTAGCGGGAGAGTAGATACGCAGTATTTT.

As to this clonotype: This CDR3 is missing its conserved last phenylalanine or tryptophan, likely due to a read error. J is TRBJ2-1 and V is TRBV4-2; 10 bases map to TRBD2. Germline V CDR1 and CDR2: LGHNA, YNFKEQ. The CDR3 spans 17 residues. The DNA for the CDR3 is TGTGCTAGCAGCCGCGGGACTAGCGAGGACGGTGACAATGAGCAGTTCTCC. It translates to CASSRGTSEDGDNEQFS.

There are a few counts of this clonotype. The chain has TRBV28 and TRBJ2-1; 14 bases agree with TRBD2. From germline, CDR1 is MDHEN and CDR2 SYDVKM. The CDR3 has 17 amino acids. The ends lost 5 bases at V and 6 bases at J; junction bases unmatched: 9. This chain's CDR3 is CASSTRLAGGWGNEQFF. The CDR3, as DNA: TGTGCCAGCAGTACTCGACTAGCGGGAGGGTGGGGCAATGAGCAGTTCTTC. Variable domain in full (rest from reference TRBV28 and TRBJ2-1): DVKVTQSSRYLVKRTGEKVFLECVQDMDHENMFWYRQDPGLGLRLIYFSYDVKMKEKGDIPEGYSVSREKKERFSLILESASTNQTSMYLCASSTRLAGGWGNEQFFGPGTRLTVL.

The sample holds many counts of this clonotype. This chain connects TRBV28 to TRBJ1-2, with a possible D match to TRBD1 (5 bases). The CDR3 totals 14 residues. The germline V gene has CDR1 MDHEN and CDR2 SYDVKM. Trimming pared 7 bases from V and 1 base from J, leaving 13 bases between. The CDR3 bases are TGTGCCAGCAACATTGGGACGGATAACTATGGCTACACCTTC. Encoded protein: CASNIGTDNYGYTF.

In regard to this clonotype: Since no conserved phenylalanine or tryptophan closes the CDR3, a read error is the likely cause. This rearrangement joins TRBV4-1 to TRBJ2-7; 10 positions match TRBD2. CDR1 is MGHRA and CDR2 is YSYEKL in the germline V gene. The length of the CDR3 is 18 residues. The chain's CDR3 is CASNQDSKREGLAYEQYY. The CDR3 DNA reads TGCGCCAGCAACCAAGATTCAAAGCGGGAGGGCCTCGCCTACGAGCAGTACTAC.

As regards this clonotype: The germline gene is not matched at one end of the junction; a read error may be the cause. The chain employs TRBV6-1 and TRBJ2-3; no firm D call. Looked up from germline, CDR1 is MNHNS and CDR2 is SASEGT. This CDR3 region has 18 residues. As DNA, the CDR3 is TGTGCTAGCAGTGAATGGGGTGGGTCCAACTCATACACAGATACGCAGTATTTT. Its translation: CASSEWGGSNSYTDTQYF.

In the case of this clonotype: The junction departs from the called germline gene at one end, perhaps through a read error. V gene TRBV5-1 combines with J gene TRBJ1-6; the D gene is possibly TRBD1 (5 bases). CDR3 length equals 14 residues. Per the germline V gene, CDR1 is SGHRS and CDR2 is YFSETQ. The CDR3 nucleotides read TGCGCCAGCAGGGGGGGAGAGCCAAATTCATCCCTCCACTTT. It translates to CASRGGEPNSSLHF.

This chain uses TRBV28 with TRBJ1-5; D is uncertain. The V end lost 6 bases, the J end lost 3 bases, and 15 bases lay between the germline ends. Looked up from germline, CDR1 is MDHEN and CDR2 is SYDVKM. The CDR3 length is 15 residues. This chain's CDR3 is CASSRNSRINQPQHF. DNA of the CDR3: TGTGCCAGCAGCCGGAACAGCCGTATCAATCAGCCCCAGCATTTT.

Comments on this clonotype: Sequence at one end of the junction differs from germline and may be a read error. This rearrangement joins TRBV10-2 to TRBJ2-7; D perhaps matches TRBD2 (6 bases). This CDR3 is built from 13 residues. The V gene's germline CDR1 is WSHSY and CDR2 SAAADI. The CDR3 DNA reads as TGCGCCAGCAATGGGAGGAGCTTCTACGATCAGTACTTC. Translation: CASNGRSFYDQYF.

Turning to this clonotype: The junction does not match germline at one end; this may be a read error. CDR3 residues: CVSPASGASTDTQYF. The CDR3 DNA is TGTGTCAGCCCGGCCAGCGGAGCCAGCACAGATACGCAGTATTTT. The rearrangement uses TRBV7-8 and TRBJ2-3; D might be TRBD2 (5 bases). In germline, CDR1 is SGHVS, CDR2 FQNEAQ. The CDR3 contains 15 residues. Supplemented by reference TRBV7-8 and TRBJ2-3, the full variable domain reads GAGVSQSPRYKVAKRGQDVALRCDPISGHVSLFWYQQALGQGPEFLTYFQNEAQLDKSGLPSDRFFAERPEGSVSTLKIQRTQQEDSAVYLCVSPASGASTDTQYFGPGTRLTVL.

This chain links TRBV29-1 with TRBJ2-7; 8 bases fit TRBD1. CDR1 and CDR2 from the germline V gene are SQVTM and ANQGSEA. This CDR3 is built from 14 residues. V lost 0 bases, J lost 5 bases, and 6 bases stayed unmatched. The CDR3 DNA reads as TGCAGCGTTGAAGATGGGGACAGGAATGACGAGCAGTACTTC. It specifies CSVEDGDRNDEQYF.